This T cell receptor (beta chain) originates from a study of blood T cells in healthy people across ages. Looked up from germline, CDR1 is SEHNR and CDR2 is FQNEAQ (reference sequence). Trimming removed 0 bases at V and 2 bases at J, with 7 bases between. The CDR3 is 14 amino acids. The authors ran a second PCR of about 7 to 11 cycles using a sample-barcoded 5' primer and a J-beta primer mix. In TCRdb, the 5' RACE reads were re-called with MiXCR into one record per CDR3 protein. The sample carries 950,000 to 1,200,000 distinct CDR3 sequences, less than 45% recorded once. Many counts were recorded for this clonotype. The donors, all healthy, were Caucasians living in Russia, aged roughly 6 to 100. The amount of total RNA extracted per sample was at least 5 micrograms.

This rearrangement joins TRBV7-9 to TRBJ1-2; D is ambiguous. The sequence was obtained from a man between 18 and 29 years old in good health. Sequencing was carried out using blood. The CDR3 region is CASSLASGNYGYTF. CDR3 DNA sequence: TGTGCCAGCAGCTTAGCATCGGGGAACTATGGCTACACCTTC.